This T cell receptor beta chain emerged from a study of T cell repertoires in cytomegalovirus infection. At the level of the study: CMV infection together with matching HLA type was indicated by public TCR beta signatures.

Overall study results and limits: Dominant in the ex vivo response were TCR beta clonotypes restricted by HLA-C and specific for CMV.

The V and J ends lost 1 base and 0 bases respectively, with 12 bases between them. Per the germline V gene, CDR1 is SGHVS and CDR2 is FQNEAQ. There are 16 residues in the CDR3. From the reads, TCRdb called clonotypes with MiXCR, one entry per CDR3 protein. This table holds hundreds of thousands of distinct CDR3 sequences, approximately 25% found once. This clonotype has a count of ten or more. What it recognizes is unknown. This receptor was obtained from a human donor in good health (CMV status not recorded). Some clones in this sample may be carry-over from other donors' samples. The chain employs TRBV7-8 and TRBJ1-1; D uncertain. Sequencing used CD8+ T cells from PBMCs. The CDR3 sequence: CASSLEVGFMNTEAFF. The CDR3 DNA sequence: TGTGCCAGCAGCTTAGAAGTGGGGTTCATGAACACTGAAGCTTTCTTT.